The clone carrying this TCR beta chain was seen just once. Using immunoSEQ multiplex PCR, the repertoire was profiled, and TCRdb retains in-frame clones only, with some absent. The sample contains some 100,000 clones, over 85% of which appear only once. V lost 1 base and J 7 bases, leaving 10 bases between the germline ends. The CDR3 covers 13 residues. This sample is drawn from a study of control samples from healthy donors and cancer patients. This receptor was taken from a human donor in good health. The donor label of this sample is uncertain. Sequencing was performed on blood. The chain recombines TRBV12-3 or TRBV12-4 with TRBJ1-2; the D is unclear. The CDR3 coding sequence is TGTGCCAGCAGTTTAGGAGGGATTGGTGGCTACACCTTC. It is translated as CASSLGGIGGYTF.